Listed here are 17 T cell receptor beta chains from one sample, sequenced in a study of T cells in Graves' hyperthyroidism and ophthalmopathy. Template material for amplifying TCR beta CDR3 regions consisted of RNA transcripts. Carried out on the TCR CDR3, a first-round RT-PCR used the HTBI primer set. A single record per CDR3 protein comes from TCRdb applying MiXCR to the multiplex PCR reads. This sample has 650,000 to 800,000 distinct CDR3 sequences, with 45% found just once. The specimen sequenced was peripheral blood or thyroid tissue (not recorded which). Receptors originate from an adult man with Graves' disease, either hyperthyroidism or ophthalmopathy (not recorded which).

This clonotype was seen at least ten times. CDR3 DNA sequence: TGTGCCAGCAGTTCCCAGGGTTCCAGCTATGGCTACACCTTC. Encoded protein: CASSSQGSSYGYTF. V usage is TRBV12-3 or TRBV12-4 and J usage is TRBJ1-2; a weak D match, TRBD1 (5 bases). Trimming left V 4 bases short and J 4 bases short, with 13 bases between. CDR3 length equals 14 residues.

There are a few counts of this clonotype. V is TRBV5-5 and J is TRBJ1-2, with D hard to call. Looked up from germline, CDR1 is SGHKS and CDR2 is YYEKEE (reference sequence). The length of the CDR3 is 15 residues. V was shortened by 3 bases and J by 4 bases, with 16 bases between the two germline ends. The CDR3 loop is CASSYQTKLSYGYTF. DNA for the CDR3: TGTGCCAGCAGCTATCAAACGAAACTTAGCTATGGCTACACCTTC.

J is TRBJ2-7 and V is TRBV6-5; TRBD1 might be the D (5 bases). The CDR3 has 15 residues. Trimming pared 0 bases from V and 0 bases from J, leaving 9 bases between. The germline gives CDR1 MNHEY, CDR2 SVGAGI. The chain's CDR3 is CASSYSGRDSYEQYF. Here the CDR3 DNA reads TGTGCCAGCAGTTACTCGGGCAGGGACTCCTACGAGCAGTACTTC.

V and J are TRBV9 and TRBJ1-4; 7 nucleotides agree with TRBD1. The CDR3 loop spans 17 amino acids. J was trimmed by 5 bases and V by 2 bases; bases with no gene match: 12. Germline V lookup: CDR1 SGDLS, CDR2 YYNGEE. The CDR3 sequence: CASSVGNRGTANEKLFF. The CDR3 DNA sequence: TGTGCCAGCAGCGTCGGGAATCGGGGGACAGCAAATGAAAAACTGTTTTTT.

There are a few counts of this clonotype. This chain links TRBV12-3 or TRBV12-4 with TRBJ1-1; D not certain. This CDR3 spans 13 amino acids. Deletions cut 4 bases from V and 6 bases from J, with 12 bases between. CDR3: CASSSVGGAEAFF. The DNA of the CDR3 is TGTGCCAGCAGTTCAGTGGGTGGGGCTGAAGCTTTCTTT.

This clonotype was recorded at least ten times. The chain is built from TRBV10-3 and TRBJ1-2; 8 nucleotides match TRBD1. J lost 8 bases, V lost 3 bases, and 17 bases had no gene match. CDR1 is ENHRY, CDR2 SYGVKD, per germline. The CDR3 runs to 17 residues. In nucleotides, the CDR3 is TGTGCCATCAGTGATCCCGGGGGAACGGACAGGGAAGAAGGCTACACCTTC. Amino acids: CAISDPGGTDREEGYTF.

The V call is TRBV12-3 or TRBV12-4, the J call TRBJ1-5, with 7 bases that match TRBD1. The CDR3 totals 14 residues. J lost 0 bases, V lost 7 bases, and 3 bases had no gene match. CDR3 in amino acids: CASMTGYSNQPQHF. As DNA, the CDR3 is TGTGCCAGCATGACAGGGTATAGCAATCAGCCCCAGCATTTT.

This clonotype has a count of ten or more. The chain has TRBV29-1 and TRBJ1-1, with D unresolved. In germline, CDR1 is SQVTM, CDR2 ANQGSEA. V lost 2 bases and J lost 1, with 5 bases in between. The CDR3 spans 12 residues. DNA for the CDR3: TGCAGCGTTGAAACCCCGAACACTGAAGCTTTCTTT. Translation gives CSVETPNTEAFF. Full variable domain (remainder filled in from reference TRBV29-1 and TRBJ1-1): SAVISQKPSRDICQRGTSLTIQCQVDSQVTMMFWYRQQPGQSLTLIATANQGSEATYESGFVIDKFPISRPNLTFSTLTVSNMSPEDSSIYLCSVETPNTEAFFGQGTRLTVV.

This clonotype has a handful of counts. The V call is TRBV24-1, the J call TRBJ2-2; 13 bases agree with TRBD2. V dropped 4 bases and J dropped 4; count of bases not matched to a gene: 8. This CDR3 spans 18 amino acids. Germline values: CDR1 KGHDR, CDR2 SFDVKD. The CDR3 loop reads CATSDPGLAGVGTGELFF. The CDR3 DNA follows: TGTGCCACCAGTGACCCCGGACTAGCGGGAGTGGGCACCGGGGAGCTGTTTTTT.

In DNA, the CDR3 is TGTGCCTGGAGTGTACTGGACGGGAACACTGAAGCTTTCTTT. It yields the protein CAWSVLDGNTEAFF. The J gene is TRBJ1-1, the V gene TRBV25-1; D not certain. Trimming shortened V by 11 bases and J by 1 base, and 17 bases separated the two germline ends. The CDR3 is made up of 14 amino acids. Per germline, CDR1 MGHDK and CDR2 SYGVNS.

This chain joins TRBV20-1 and TRBJ2-7; 9 bases align to TRBD1. With V trimmed by 5 bases and J by 3 bases, 2 bases remained unmatched. Germline V gene sequence: CDR1 DFQATT, CDR2 SNEGSKA (reference sequence). There are 12 residues in the CDR3. This chain's CDR3 is CSAVTGGYEQYF. Here the CDR3 DNA reads TGCAGTGCTGTGACAGGGGGCTACGAGCAGTACTTC.

The gene calls are TRBV12-3 or TRBV12-4 and TRBJ1-2; TRBD1 matches 9 bases. Losses at the gene ends were 6 bases for V and 5 bases for J; bases not matched to a gene: 10. The CDR3 totals 15 residues. The CDR3 here is CASRRTTGGVYGYTF. DNA of the CDR3: TGTGCCAGCAGAAGGACCACAGGGGGCGTTTATGGCTACACCTTC.

This chain uses TRBV15 with TRBJ1-5; D is uncertain. The V gene lost 0 bases and the J gene lost 2 bases, with 11 bases spanning the gap. The CDR3 is made up of 16 amino acids. CDR1 is LNHNV, CDR2 YYDKDF, per germline (reference sequence). CDR3: CATSRDSRLGNQPQHF. Written as DNA, the CDR3 is TGTGCCACCAGCAGAGATTCGCGGTTAGGCAATCAGCCCCAGCATTTT.

The CDR3 spells CASSQGMDTEAFF. The DNA for the CDR3 is TGTGCCAGCAGCCAGGGTATGGACACTGAAGCTTTCTTT. V usage is TRBV11-2 and J usage is TRBJ1-1; perhaps TRBD1 as D (5 bases). CDR1 and CDR2 from the germline V gene are SGHAT and FQNNGV. The CDR3 runs 13 residues. The V end lost 5 bases, the J end lost 3 bases, and 10 bases lay between the germline ends.

The sample holds a few counts of this clonotype. V and J are TRBV6-5 and TRBJ1-4, with D unresolved. The CDR3 runs to 12 residues. V gave up 7 bases and J gave up 8 bases, with 11 bases separating them. Germline lookup yields CDR1 MNHEY and CDR2 SVGAGI. CDR3 nucleotide sequence: TGTGCCAGCAACACACGAGGGGAAAAACTGTTTTTT. Its translation: CASNTRGEKLFF.

In the case of this clonotype: A read error may explain this, as a much larger clone is one base away. The chain uses TRBV20-1 and TRBJ2-5; D unclear. Per germline, CDR1 DFQATT and CDR2 SNEGSKA (reference sequence). Trimming stripped 5 bases from V and 2 bases from J, with 12 bases between. CDR3 length: 13 amino acids. CDR3 protein: CSAGGDIQETQYF. The CDR3 region has the DNA TGCAGTGCTGGTGGTGACATTCAAGAGACCCAGTACTTC.

The sample holds many counts of this clonotype. The CDR3 region is CSVTLGWNTEAFF. CDR3 coding DNA: TGCAGCGTGACCCTGGGGTGGAACACTGAAGCTTTCTTT. This chain joins TRBV29-1 and TRBJ1-1; D ambiguous. Germline CDR1 is SQVTM and CDR2 is ANQGSEA. Deletions cut 6 bases from V and 1 base from J, with 12 bases between. CDR3 length: 13 amino acids.